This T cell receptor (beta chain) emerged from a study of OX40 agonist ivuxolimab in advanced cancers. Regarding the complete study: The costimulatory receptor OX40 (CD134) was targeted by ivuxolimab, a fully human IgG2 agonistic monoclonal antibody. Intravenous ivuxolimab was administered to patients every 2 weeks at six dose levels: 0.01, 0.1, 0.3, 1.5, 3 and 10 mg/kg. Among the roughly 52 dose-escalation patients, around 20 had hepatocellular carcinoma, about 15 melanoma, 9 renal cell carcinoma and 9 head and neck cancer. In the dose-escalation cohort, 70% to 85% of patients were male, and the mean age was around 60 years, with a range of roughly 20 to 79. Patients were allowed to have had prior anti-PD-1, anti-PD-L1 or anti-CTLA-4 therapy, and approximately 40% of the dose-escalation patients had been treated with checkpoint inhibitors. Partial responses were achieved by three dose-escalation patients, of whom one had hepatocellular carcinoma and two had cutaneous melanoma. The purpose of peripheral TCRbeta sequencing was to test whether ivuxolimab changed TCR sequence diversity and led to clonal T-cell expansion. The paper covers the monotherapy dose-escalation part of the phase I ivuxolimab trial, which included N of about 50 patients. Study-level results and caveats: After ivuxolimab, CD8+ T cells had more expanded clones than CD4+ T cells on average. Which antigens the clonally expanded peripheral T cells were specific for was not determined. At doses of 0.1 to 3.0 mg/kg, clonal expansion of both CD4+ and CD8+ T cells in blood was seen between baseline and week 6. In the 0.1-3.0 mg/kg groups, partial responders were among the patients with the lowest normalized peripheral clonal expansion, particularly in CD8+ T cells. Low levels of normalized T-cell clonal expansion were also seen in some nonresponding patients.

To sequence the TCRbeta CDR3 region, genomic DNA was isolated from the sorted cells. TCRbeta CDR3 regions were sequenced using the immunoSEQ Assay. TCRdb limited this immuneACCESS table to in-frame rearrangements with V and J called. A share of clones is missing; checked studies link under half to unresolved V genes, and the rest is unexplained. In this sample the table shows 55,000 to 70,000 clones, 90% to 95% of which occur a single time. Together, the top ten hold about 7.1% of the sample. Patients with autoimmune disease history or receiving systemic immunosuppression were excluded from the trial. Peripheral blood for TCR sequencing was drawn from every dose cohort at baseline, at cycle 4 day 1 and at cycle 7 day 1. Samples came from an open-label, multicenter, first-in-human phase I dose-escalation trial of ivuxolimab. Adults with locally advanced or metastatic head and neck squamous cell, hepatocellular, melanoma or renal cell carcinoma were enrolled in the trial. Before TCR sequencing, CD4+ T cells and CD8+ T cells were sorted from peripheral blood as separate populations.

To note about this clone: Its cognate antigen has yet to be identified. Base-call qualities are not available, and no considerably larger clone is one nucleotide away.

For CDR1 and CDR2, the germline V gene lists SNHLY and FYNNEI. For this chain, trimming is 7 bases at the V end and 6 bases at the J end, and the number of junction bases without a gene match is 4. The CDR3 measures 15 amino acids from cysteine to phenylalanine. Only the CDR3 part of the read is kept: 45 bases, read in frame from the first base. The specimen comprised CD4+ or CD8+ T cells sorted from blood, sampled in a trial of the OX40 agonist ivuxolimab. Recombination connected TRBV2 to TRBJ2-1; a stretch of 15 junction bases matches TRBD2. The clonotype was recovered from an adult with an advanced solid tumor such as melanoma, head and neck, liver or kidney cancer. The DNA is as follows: TGTGCCAGCAAGGGACTAGCGGGGGGTTTCAATGAGCAGTTCTTC. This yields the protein CASKGLAGGFNEQFF. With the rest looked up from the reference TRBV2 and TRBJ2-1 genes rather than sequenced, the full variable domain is EPEVTQTPSHQVTQMGQEVILRCVPISNHLYFYWYRQILGQKVEFLVSFYNNEISEKSEIFDDQFSVERPDGSNFTLKIRSTKLEDSAMYFCASKGLAGGFNEQFFGPGTRLTVL.